A selection of T cell receptor beta chains follows, all from one sample in a study of T-cell memory formation after mild COVID-19. TCRdb reprocessed the 5' RACE reads with MiXCR, giving one entry per CDR3 protein. The sample yields about 15,000 distinct CDR3 sequences, more than 20% seen once. Sequencing was done on a sample of PBMCs or a T cell subset sorted from them (not recorded which). Every receptor here comes from a man younger than 35 who had mild COVID-19 (a few samples of this study predate the infection). Cell type and time point are not known. Both conserved end residues are part of each CDR3. A D gene is named only where the DNA matches it firmly. Clone size is not always given. Where it is, it says once, few, many or a class for expanded clones.

clone_size	v_call	j_call	d_call	cdr3_aa	cdr3_nt
many	TRBV6-5	TRBJ2-7	NA	CASSYSGGSSYEQYF	TGTGCCAGCAGTTACTCTGGGGGCAGTTCCTACGAGCAGTACTTC
many	TRBV15	TRBJ2-6	NA	CATSRDASGANVLTF	TGTGCCACCAGCAGAGATGCCTCTGGGGCCAACGTCCTGACTTTC
NA	TRBV10-3	TRBJ2-1	NA	CAISSRGRSLYNEQFF	TGTGCCATCAGCAGCCGGGGCCGCTCCCTCTACAATGAGCAGTTCTTC
NA	TRBV7-8	TRBJ2-3	TRBD1	CASSSDRGRDTDTQYF	TGTGCCAGCAGCTCCGACAGGGGGCGAGACACAGATACGCAGTATTTT
NA	TRBV18	TRBJ2-5	TRBD2	CASSPAAGGETQYF	TGTGCCAGCTCACCCGCTGCGGGAGGCGAGACCCAGTACTTC
many	TRBV6-5	TRBJ1-1	NA	CASSFGGRGTEAFF	TGTGCCAGCAGTTTCGGAGGGAGGGGGACTGAAGCTTTCTTT
many	TRBV6-1	TRBJ2-3	TRBD1	CASSEWDRALTDTQYF	TGTGCCAGCAGTGAATGGGACAGGGCGCTCACAGATACGCAGTATTTT
NA	TRBV5-1	TRBJ2-5	NA	CASSAGYQETQYF	TGCGCCAGCAGCGCGGGGTACCAAGAGACCCAGTACTTC
many	TRBV21-1	TRBJ2-3	NA	CATKDGPKGTALGEAQYF	TGTGCCACCAAGGACGGCCCAAAAGGGACAGCTTTGGGTGAAGCGCAGTATTTT
many	TRBV6-1	TRBJ2-2	NA	CAGQTYFPTGELFF	TGTGCCGGCCAAACCTATTTCCCTACCGGGGAGCTGTTTTTT
NA	TRBV3-1	TRBJ2-7	TRBD1	CASSSRDRGFHEQYF	TGTGCCAGCAGCTCCCGCGACAGGGGTTTCCACGAGCAGTACTTC
few	TRBV20-1	TRBJ1-3	NA	CSALPPGSRGNTIYF	TGCAGTGCCCTTCCTCCAGGCTCGCGAGGAAACACCATATATTTT
NA	TRBV6-5	TRBJ1-5	NA	CASTQRGGQPQHF	TGTGCCAGCACCCAAAGGGGTGGACAGCCCCAGCATTTT
few	TRBV11-2	TRBJ1-4	TRBD1	CASSLYRGRSVEKLFF	TGTGCCAGCAGCTTATACAGGGGGCGAAGCGTTGAAAAACTGTTTTTT
many	TRBV7-2	TRBJ2-5	NA	CASSLVGLGGETQYF	TGTGCCAGCAGCTTAGTCGGACTAGGGGGCGAGACCCAGTACTTC
many	TRBV25-1	TRBJ2-2	TRBD1	CASSDRGHTGELFF	TGTGCCAGCAGTGACAGGGGGCACACCGGGGAGCTGTTTTTT
NA	TRBV30	TRBJ1-2	NA	CAWSQWGSYYSTGYTF	TGTGCCTGGAGCCAATGGGGCTCCTACTATTCTACTGGCTACACCTTC
NA	TRBV27	TRBJ2-1	TRBD2	CASTGLAGGKNEQFF	TGTGCCAGCACGGGGCTAGCGGGAGGGAAAAATGAGCAGTTCTTC
few	TRBV6-2/TRBV6-3	TRBJ2-5	NA	CASSSRGAGETQYF	TGTGCCAGCAGTTCCCGGGGGGCGGGAGAGACCCAGTACTTC
many	TRBV4-1	TRBJ1-1	NA	CASSPTGPSNTEAFF	TGCGCCAGCAGCCCCACAGGGCCCTCGAACACTGAAGCTTTCTTT
NA	TRBV29-1	TRBJ2-7	TRBD1	CSATDRGTYEQYF	TGCAGCGCTACGGACAGGGGGACCTACGAGCAGTACTTC
once	TRBV5-1	TRBJ2-5	NA	CASSLPAGIQETQYF	TGCGCCAGCAGCTTGCCGGCAGGGATACAAGAGACCCAGTACTTC
many	TRBV4-3	TRBJ1-4	NA	CASSQEAEVGEKLFF	TGCGCCAGCAGCCAAGAGGCGGAAGTCGGGGAAAAACTGTTTTTT
many	TRBV12-3/TRBV12-4	TRBJ2-1	NA	CASSLPSVPDEQFF	TGTGCCAGCAGTTTACCGTCGGTTCCGGATGAGCAGTTCTTC
NA	TRBV24-1	TRBJ2-2	NA	CATAHEVAGELFF	TGTGCCACCGCGCACGAGGTTGCCGGGGAGCTGTTTTTT
many	TRBV20-1	TRBJ1-1	NA	CSARHMSVEAFF	TGCAGTGCTAGACATATGAGTGTGGAAGCTTTCTTT
NA	TRBV30	TRBJ2-7	TRBD2	CAWSKVAGVSEQYF	TGTGCCTGGAGTAAGGTAGCGGGAGTAAGCGAGCAGTACTTC
NA	TRBV12-3/TRBV12-4	TRBJ2-7	NA	CASSFTGYEQYF	TGTGCCAGCAGTTTTACCGGCTACGAGCAGTACTTC
NA	TRBV7-2	TRBJ2-7	TRBD2	CASSNRRGGAAYEQYF	TGTGCCAGCAGCAACAGGCGGGGGGGCGCCGCCTACGAGCAGTACTTC
many	TRBV10-3	TRBJ2-5	NA	CAIRMDSQTQYF	TGTGCCATCAGAATGGACAGCCAGACCCAGTACTTC
many	TRBV4-1	TRBJ1-5	NA	CASSQDFSWGTANQPQHF	TGCGCCAGCAGCCAAGATTTTTCTTGGGGGACCGCCAATCAGCCCCAGCATTTT
many	TRBV5-6	TRBJ2-5	NA	CASSFTDPGWAQYF	TGTGCCAGCAGCTTTACAGATCCGGGGTGGGCCCAGTACTTC
NA	TRBV12-3/TRBV12-4	TRBJ1-5	NA	CASSLGGFGQPQHF	TGTGCCAGCAGTTTAGGGGGGTTTGGTCAGCCCCAGCATTTT
few	TRBV20-1	TRBJ1-4	TRBD1	CSARSSDRREGCEKLFF	TGCAGTGCTAGGTCTTCGGACAGGCGGGAGGGATGTGAAAAACTGTTTTTT
few	TRBV18	TRBJ1-1	TRBD1	CASSSSGTGNTEAFF	TGTGCCAGCTCATCTTCCGGGACAGGGAACACTGAAGCTTTCTTT
NA	TRBV1	TRBJ2-3	NA	CTSSQERLSTDTQYF	TGCACCAGCAGCCAAGAAAGGCTTAGCACAGATACGCAGTATTTT
NA	TRBV20-1	TRBJ2-1	NA	CSARGGRRYNEQFF	TGCAGTGCTAGAGGGGGGCGTAGGTACAATGAGCAGTTCTTC
many	TRBV18	TRBJ2-6	TRBD2	CASSPREAVANVLTF	TGTGCCAGCTCACCCCGGGAGGCCGTGGCCAACGTCCTGACTTTC
NA	TRBV12-3/TRBV12-4	TRBJ2-7	NA	CASSFGPTYEQYF	TGTGCCAGCAGTTTTGGTCCCACCTACGAGCAGTACTTC
many	TRBV5-4	TRBJ1-2	NA	CASSLDGWGGWGGYTF	TGTGCCAGCAGCTTGGACGGCTGGGGGGGCTGGGGAGGCTACACCTTC
NA	TRBV11-2	TRBJ2-3	TRBD2	CASSSTSGGDTQYF	TGTGCCAGCAGCTCGACTAGCGGGGGGGATACGCAGTATTTT
few	TRBV5-5	TRBJ1-2	NA	CASSLTANYGYTF	TGTGCCAGCAGCTTGACAGCTAACTATGGCTACACCTTC
NA	TRBV11-2	TRBJ2-7	NA	CASSRGTYEQYF	TGTGCCAGCAGCCGGGGGACCTACGAGCAGTACTTC
NA	TRBV18	TRBJ1-2	NA	CASSRRDYGYTF	TGTGCCAGCTCTCGGCGGGACTATGGCTACACCTTC
many	TRBV4-1	TRBJ2-7	TRBD1	CASSQRTGGGDEQYF	TGCGCCAGCAGCCAAAGGACAGGGGGAGGAGACGAGCAGTACTTC
many	TRBV4-3	TRBJ2-5	TRBD2	CASSQERGGQETQYF	TGCGCCAGCAGCCAAGAGCGGGGGGGCCAAGAGACCCAGTACTTC
NA	TRBV7-9	TRBJ2-5	NA	CAALTEETQYF	TGTGCCGCCCTTACCGAGGAGACCCAGTACTTC
many	TRBV6-7	TRBJ1-6	NA	CASSYWHEIHF	TGTGCCAGCAGTTACTGGCATGAAATCCACTTT
many	TRBV7-6	TRBJ2-1	TRBD2	CASSWGGSYNEQFF	TGTGCCAGCAGCTGGGGGGGTAGCTACAATGAGCAGTTCTTC
many	TRBV18	TRBJ2-3	NA	CASSPPTTGITDTQYF	TGTGCCAGCTCACCACCGACGACAGGCATCACAGATACGCAGTATTTT
many	TRBV7-9	TRBJ2-7	NA	CASSPGSYEQYF	TGTGCCAGCAGCCCCGGGTCCTACGAGCAGTACTTC
many	TRBV6-2/TRBV6-3	TRBJ2-1	NA	CASNPTSWVVDEQFF	TGTGCCAGCAACCCTACCTCGTGGGTTGTGGATGAGCAGTTCTTC
many	TRBV7-6	TRBJ1-1	TRBD1	CASSFGDRGFRDTEAFF	TGTGCCAGCAGCTTCGGGGACAGGGGTTTTCGGGACACTGAAGCTTTCTTT
NA	TRBV6-2/TRBV6-3	TRBJ2-3	TRBD2	CASSPLRGGTDTQYF	TGTGCCAGCAGCCCTCTGCGGGGGGGCACAGATACGCAGTATTTT
NA	TRBV14	TRBJ1-2	NA	CASSQRGGFAGTLYGYTF	TGTGCCAGCAGCCAGCGCGGAGGTTTCGCAGGGACCCTCTATGGCTACACCTTC